Given below is one T cell receptor beta chain in context. Amplification of TCR beta CDR3 regions was performed using RNA transcripts as template. Primed by the HTBI set, a first-round RT-PCR was run on the TCR CDR3. TCRdb ran MiXCR on the multiplex PCR reads and lists one entry per CDR3 protein. The repertoire holds about 690,000 distinct CDR3 sequences, approximately 15% seen once, with about 14% in the top ten. These data are taken from a study of T cells in Graves' hyperthyroidism and ophthalmopathy. Hyperthyroidism, newly diagnosed and lasting under 2 months, affected patients aged 18 to 65. CDR3 size: 16 residues. The V segment lost 1 base and the J segment 6 bases; nucleotides outside the gene matches: 7. Germline CDR1 and CDR2: MNHEY and SVGEGT.

The rearrangement uses TRBV6-2 or TRBV6-3 and TRBJ2-1; 9 bases agree with TRBD2. The source of this sequence is a man aged 45-65 years with Graves' hyperthyroidism. The material sequenced was blood. The CDR3 is CASSYLREGPGNEQFF. In DNA, the CDR3 is TGTGCCAGCAGTTACTTGCGGGAGGGCCCGGGCAATGAGCAGTTCTTC.